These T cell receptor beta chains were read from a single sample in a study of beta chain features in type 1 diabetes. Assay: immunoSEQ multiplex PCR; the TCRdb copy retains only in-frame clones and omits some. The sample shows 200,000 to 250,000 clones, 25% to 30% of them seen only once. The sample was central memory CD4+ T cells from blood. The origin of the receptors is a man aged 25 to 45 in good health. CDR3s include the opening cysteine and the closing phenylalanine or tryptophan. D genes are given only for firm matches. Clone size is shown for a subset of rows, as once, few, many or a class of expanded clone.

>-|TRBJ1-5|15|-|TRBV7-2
CASSLQGRGEQPQHF
TGTGCCAGCAGCTTGCAGGGCAGAGGGGAGCAGCCCCAGCATTTT
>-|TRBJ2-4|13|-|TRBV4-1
CASSLGALNIQYF
TGCGCCAGCAGCCTGGGGGCGTTGAACATTCAGTACTTC
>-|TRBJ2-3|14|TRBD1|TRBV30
CAWSDRGSTDTQYF
TGTGCCTGGAGTGACAGGGGCAGCACAGATACGCAGTATTTT
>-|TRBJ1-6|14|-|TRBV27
CATSIWGGGSPLHF
TGTGCCACCAGTATCTGGGGTGGGGGCTCACCCCTCCACTTT
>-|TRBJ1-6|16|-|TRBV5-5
CASSLSRRGSNSPLHF
TGTGCCAGCAGCTTGTCTAGGCGGGGGTCCAATTCACCCCTCCACTTT
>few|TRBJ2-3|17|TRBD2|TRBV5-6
CASSLGLAGGRGDTQYF
TGTGCCAGCAGCTTGGGTCTAGCGGGGGGCCGGGGAGATACGCAGTATTTT
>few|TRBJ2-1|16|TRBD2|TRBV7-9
CASSLPGRATNNEQFF
TGTGCCAGCAGCTTACCCGGGAGGGCGACTAACAATGAGCAGTTCTTC
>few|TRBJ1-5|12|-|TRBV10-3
CAIQGTNQPQHF
TGTGCCATCCAGGGTACCAATCAGCCCCAGCATTTT
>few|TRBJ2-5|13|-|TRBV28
CASSLEWGETQYF
TGTGCCAGCAGTTTGGAGTGGGGAGAGACCCAGTACTTC
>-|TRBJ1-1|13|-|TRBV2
CASRIATNTEAFF
TGTGCCAGCAGGATCGCTACGAACACTGAAGCTTTCTTT
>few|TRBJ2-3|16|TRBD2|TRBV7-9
CASSRWTSGTTDTQYF
TGTGCCAGCAGCCGCTGGACTAGCGGGACCACAGATACGCAGTATTTT
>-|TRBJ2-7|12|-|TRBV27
CASSSGSYEQYF
TGTGCCAGCAGTAGTGGGTCCTACGAGCAGTACTTC
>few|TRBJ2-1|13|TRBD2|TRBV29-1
CSVAGLAGNEQFF
TGCAGCGTGGCGGGACTAGCAGGCAATGAGCAGTTCTTC
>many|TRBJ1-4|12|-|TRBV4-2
CASSFGNEKLFF
TGTGCCAGCAGCTTCGGAAATGAAAAACTGTTTTTT
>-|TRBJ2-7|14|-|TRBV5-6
CASSLGQNPYEQYF
TGTGCCAGCAGCTTGGGGCAGAACCCCTACGAGCAGTACTTC
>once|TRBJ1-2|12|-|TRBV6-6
CASRRAQYGYTF
TGTGCCAGCAGAAGGGCCCAGTATGGCTACACCTTC
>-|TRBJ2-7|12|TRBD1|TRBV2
CASRDRGPEQYF
TGTGCCAGCAGAGACAGGGGGCCCGAGCAGTACTTC
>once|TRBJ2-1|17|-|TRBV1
CTSSQDLAGRSYNEQFF
TGCACCAGCAGCCAAGATCTAGCGGGAAGGTCCTACAATGAGCAGTTCTTC
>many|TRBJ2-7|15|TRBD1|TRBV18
CASSPPSGQGYEQYF
TGTGCCAGCTCACCACCTAGCGGACAGGGCTACGAGCAGTACTTC
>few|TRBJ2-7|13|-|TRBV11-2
CASSFGENYEQYF
TGTGCCAGCAGCTTCGGGGAAAACTACGAGCAGTACTTC
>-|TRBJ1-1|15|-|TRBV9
CASSASMGMNTEAFF
TGTGCCAGCAGCGCTTCAATGGGCATGAACACTGAAGCTTTCTTT
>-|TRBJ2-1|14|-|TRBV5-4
CASSLERAGNEQFF
TGTGCCAGCAGCTTGGAGCGGGCAGGGAATGAGCAGTTCTTC
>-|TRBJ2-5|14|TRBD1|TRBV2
CASSLDRDQETQYF
TGTGCCAGCAGCCTGGACAGGGATCAAGAGACCCAGTACTTC
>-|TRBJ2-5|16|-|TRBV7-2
CASSSEPGRAKETQYF
TGTGCCAGCAGCTCAGAACCGGGACGGGCAAAAGAGACCCAGTACTTC
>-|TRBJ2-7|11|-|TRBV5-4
CASSFKDEQYF
TGTGCCAGCAGCTTCAAGGACGAGCAGTACTTC
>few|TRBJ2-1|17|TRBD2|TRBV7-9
CASSPRLAGGTYNEQFF
TGTGCCAGCAGCCCGAGACTAGCGGGGGGAACCTACAATGAGCAGTTCTTC
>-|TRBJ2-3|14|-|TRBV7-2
CASSLIIGTDTQYF
TGTGCCAGCAGCTTAATAATAGGCACAGATACGCAGTATTTT
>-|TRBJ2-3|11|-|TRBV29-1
CSSKSTDTQYF
TGCAGCTCCAAGAGCACAGATACGCAGTATTTT
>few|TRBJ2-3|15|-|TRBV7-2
CASSLAPGSTDTQYF
TGTGCCAGCAGCTTGGCCCCAGGGTCCACAGATACGCAGTATTTT
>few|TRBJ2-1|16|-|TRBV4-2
CASSQVFGDGGNEQFF
TGTGCCAGCAGCCAAGTCTTTGGAGATGGGGGCAATGAGCAGTTCTTC
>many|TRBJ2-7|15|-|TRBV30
CAWSGHTVQKGEQYF
TGTGCCTGGAGTGGGCATACGGTCCAAAAGGGAGAGCAGTACTTC
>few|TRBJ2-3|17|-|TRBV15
CATSTRGWDPSTDTQYF
TGTGCCACCAGCACTAGAGGATGGGACCCTAGCACAGATACGCAGTATTTT
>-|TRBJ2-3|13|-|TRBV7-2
CASSLAGVDTQYF
TGTGCCAGCAGCTTGGCAGGGGTGGATACGCAGTATTTT
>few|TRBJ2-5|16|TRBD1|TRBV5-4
CASSLGQGEGGETQYF
TGTGCCAGCAGCCTGGGACAGGGGGAGGGCGGAGAGACCCAGTACTTC
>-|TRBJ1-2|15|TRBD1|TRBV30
CAWSRDRTGNYGYTF
TGTGCCTGGAGCAGGGACCGGACAGGGAACTATGGCTACACCTTC
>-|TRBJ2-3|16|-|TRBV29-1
CSVDSRFTGSTDTQYF
TGCAGCGTTGACTCCAGATTCACCGGTAGCACAGATACGCAGTATTTT
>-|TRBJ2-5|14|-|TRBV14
CASSQAFGQETQYF
TGTGCCAGCAGCCAAGCCTTTGGGCAAGAGACCCAGTACTTC
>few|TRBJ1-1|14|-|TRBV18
CASSPDQGNTEAFF
TGTGCCAGCTCACCGGACCAGGGAAACACTGAAGCTTTCTTT
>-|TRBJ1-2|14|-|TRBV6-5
CASSPGGIGYGYTF
TGTGCCAGCAGCCCGGGGGGAATTGGCTATGGCTACACCTTC
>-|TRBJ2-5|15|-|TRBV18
CASSPTGTQQETQYF
TGTGCCAGCTCACCAACGGGGACACAACAAGAGACCCAGTACTTC
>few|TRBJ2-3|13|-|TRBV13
CASSPKGVNTQYF
TGTGCCAGCAGTCCAAAGGGGGTTAATACGCAGTATTTT
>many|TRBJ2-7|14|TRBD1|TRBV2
CASSPDRGNYEQYF
TGTGCCAGCAGCCCCGACAGGGGTAACTACGAGCAGTACTTC
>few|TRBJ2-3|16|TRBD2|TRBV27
CASSLLRGGATDTQYF
TGTGCCAGCAGTTTATTGCGCGGGGGGGCAACAGATACGCAGTATTTT
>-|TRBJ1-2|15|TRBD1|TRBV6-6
CASSSLFDRVDGYTF
TGTGCCAGCAGTTCCTTATTTGACAGGGTGGATGGCTACACCTTC
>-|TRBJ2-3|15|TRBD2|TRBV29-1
CSVETGLAVADTQYF
TGCAGCGTTGAAACGGGACTAGCGGTAGCAGATACGCAGTATTTT
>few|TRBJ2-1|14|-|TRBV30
CAWTTVSSYNEQFF
TGTGCCTGGACCACAGTAAGCTCCTACAATGAGCAGTTCTTC
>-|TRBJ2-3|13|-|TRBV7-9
CASSLAYTDTQYF
TGTGCCAGCAGCTTAGCGTACACAGATACGCAGTATTTT
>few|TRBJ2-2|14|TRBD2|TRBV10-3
CATSGGSNTGELFF
TGTGCCACTAGCGGGGGATCCAACACCGGGGAGCTGTTTTTT
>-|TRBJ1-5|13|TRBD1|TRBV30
CAWQGGGNQPQHF
TGTGCCTGGCAGGGGGGCGGCAATCAGCCCCAGCATTTT
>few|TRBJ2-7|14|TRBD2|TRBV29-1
CSVENAGVKVEQYF
TGCAGCGTTGAAAATGCGGGGGTGAAGGTCGAGCAGTACTTC
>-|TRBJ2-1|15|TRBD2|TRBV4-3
CASSQEGTSVNEQFF
TGCGCCAGCAGCCAAGAAGGGACTAGCGTTAATGAGCAGTTCTTC
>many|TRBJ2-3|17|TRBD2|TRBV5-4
CASSLTSGGFIADTQYF
TGTGCCAGCAGCTTGACTAGCGGGGGTTTTATCGCAGATACGCAGTATTTT
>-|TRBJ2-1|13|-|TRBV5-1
CASSFPNRDEQFF
TGCGCCAGCAGCTTCCCTAACAGGGATGAGCAGTTCTTC
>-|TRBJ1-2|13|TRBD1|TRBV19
CASSWTGVNGYTF
TGTGCCAGTAGTTGGACAGGTGTGAATGGCTACACCTTC
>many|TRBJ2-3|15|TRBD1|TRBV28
CASSVVTGGTDTQYF
TGTGCCAGCAGTGTCGTGACAGGGGGCACAGATACGCAGTATTTT
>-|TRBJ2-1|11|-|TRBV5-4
CASSYEGEQFF
TGTGCCAGCAGCTACGAGGGTGAGCAGTTCTTC
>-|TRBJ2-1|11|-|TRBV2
CASNPYNEQFF
TGTGCCAGCAATCCTTACAATGAGCAGTTCTTC
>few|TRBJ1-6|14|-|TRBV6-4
CASSVSGQGTPLHF
TGTGCCAGCAGTGTTTCAGGCCAGGGGACACCCCTCCACTTT